Below, 26 T cell receptor beta chains from the same sample are listed, as sequenced in a study of T cells in Graves' hyperthyroidism and ophthalmopathy. Amplified regions were TCR beta CDR3 sequences from RNA transcripts. TCR CDR3 underwent first-round RT-PCR with the HTBI primer set. Using its own MiXCR run on the multiplex PCR reads, TCRdb lists one record per CDR3 protein. The sample carries about 360,000 distinct CDR3 sequences, over 10% recorded once. Input material: blood. The source of these receptors is a woman between 18 and 29 years old with Graves' hyperthyroidism.

This clonotype was seen ten or more times. V gene TRBV15 combines with J gene TRBJ2-1; either TRBD1 or TRBD2 may fit D (5 bases each). This CDR3 has 14 residues. The V end lost 0 bases, the J end lost 6 bases, and 9 bases lay between the germline ends. CDR1 is LNHNV and CDR2 is YYDKDF in the germline V gene (reference sequence). Here the CDR3 reads CATSRDRGANEQFF. The CDR3 DNA reads TGTGCCACCAGCAGAGATCGAGGGGCCAATGAGCAGTTCTTC. The entire variable domain, with the rest obtained from reference TRBV15 and TRBJ2-1, is as follows: DAMVIQNPRYQVTQFGKPVTLSCSQTLNHNVMYWYQQKSSQAPKLLFHYYDKDFNNEADTPDNFQSRRPNTSFCFLDIRSPGLGDTAMYLCATSRDRGANEQFFGPGTRLTVL.

This clonotype was picked up a small number of times. The rearrangement joins TRBV29-1 to TRBJ1-1, with TRBD1 matching 8 bases. The CDR3 is 18 residues long. The V and J ends lost 1 base and 0 bases, in that order; junction bases with no gene match: 13. Germline-derived CDR1 and CDR2 are SQVTM and ANQGSEA. As DNA, the CDR3 is TGCAGCGTTGAAGGCCCAGGGGACAGGCTAACGATGAACACTGAAGCTTTCTTT. Its translation: CSVEGPGDRLTMNTEAFF.

There are many counts of this clonotype. The V and J genes are TRBV5-1 and TRBJ1-2, with D unclear. Trimming took off 6 bases at V and 2 bases at J, with 14 bases between the two ends. The CDR3 contains 14 residues. CDR1 and CDR2 from the germline V gene are SGHRS and YFSETQ. CDR3 sequence: CASNEGFGNYGYTF. For the CDR3, the DNA is TGCGCCAGCAATGAGGGATTCGGCAACTATGGCTACACCTTC.

CDR3 nucleotide sequence: TGTGCCAGCAGCTTACAAGACAGGGGGATCACAGATACGCAGTATTTT. Protein sequence: CASSLQDRGITDTQYF. V gene TRBV11-1 combines with J gene TRBJ2-3; 9 bases align to TRBD1. The length of the CDR3 is 16 residues. V lost 2 bases and J lost 2; bases outside the gene matches: 5. CDR1 is SGHAT and CDR2 is FQDESV in the germline V gene (reference sequence). Full variable domain (missing parts from reference TRBV11-1 and TRBJ2-3): EAEVAQSPRYKITEKSQAVAFWCDPISGHATLYWYRQILGQGPELLVQFQDESVVDDSQLPKDRFSAERLKGVDSTLKIQPAELGDSAMYLCASSLQDRGITDTQYFGPGTRLTVL.

This clonotype was observed at least ten times. The chain uses TRBV12-3 or TRBV12-4 and TRBJ2-5; 11 bases line up with TRBD2. The CDR3 has 15 amino acids. V was pared by 3 bases and J by 5 bases, with 5 bases of the junction left unmatched. The CDR3 nucleotides read TGTGCCAGCAGTTTTAATAGCGGGAGGGGTGAGACCCAGTACTTC. As protein: CASSFNSGRGETQYF.

The V and J genes are TRBV5-6 and TRBJ2-7; 8 positions match TRBD2. V trimming: 4 bases; J trimming: 2 bases; junction bases outside the gene matches: 8. Germline V lookup: CDR1 SGHDT, CDR2 YYEEEE. The CDR3 sequence is 15 residues long. The CDR3 here is CASSHGGGSTYEQYF. The CDR3 DNA is TGTGCCAGCAGCCACGGGGGGGGCAGCACCTACGAGCAGTACTTC.

This clonotype was counted many times. This chain uses TRBV27 with TRBJ1-1; TRBD1 agrees at 7 bases. Germline V lookup: CDR1 MNHEY, CDR2 SMNVEV (reference sequence). J gave up 3 bases and V 8 bases, and 6 bases lay outside the gene matches. The CDR3 consists of 13 residues. CDR3 loop: CASQDRVYTEAFF. CDR3 bases: TGTGCCAGCCAAGACAGGGTATACACTGAAGCTTTCTTT.

This chain uses TRBV3-1 with TRBJ1-1, with TRBD1 matching 9 bases. Germline assignment: CDR1 LGHDT and CDR2 YNNKEL (reference sequence). V was pared by 4 bases and J by 5 bases, with 5 bases of the junction left unmatched. CDR3 size: 14 residues. In DNA form, the CDR3 reads TGTGCCAGCAGCCCGGGGACAGGGAGGACTGAAGCTTTCTTT. Translating it yields CASSPGTGRTEAFF.

This clonotype turned up a few times. The chain combines TRBV4-2 with TRBJ2-3; 13 bases fit TRBD2. V lost 0 bases and J lost 4; bases outside the gene matches: 7. CDR3 length equals 18 residues. The germline V gene has CDR1 LGHNA and CDR2 YNFKEQ. In DNA form, the CDR3 reads TGTGCCAGCAGCCAAGATCAACTAGCGGGAGGGCCCGCAGATACGCAGTATTTT. This encodes CASSQDQLAGGPADTQYF.

This clonotype has at least ten counts. The chain recombines TRBV4-3 with TRBJ2-3; a weak D match, TRBD1 (6 bases). This CDR3 contains 18 residues. V was trimmed by 0 bases and J by 4 bases, leaving 20 bases between them. The germline gives CDR1 LGHNA, CDR2 YSLEER. CDR3 bases: TGCGCCAGCAGCCAAGAGAGCTGGACAGCCGGCGGTTCAGATACGCAGTATTTT. It is translated as CASSQESWTAGGSDTQYF.

This clonotype was seen at least ten times. This sequence joins TRBV20-1 and TRBJ2-7; TRBD1 matches at 10 bases. The CDR3 loop spans 13 amino acids. Germline loops: CDR1 DFQATT, CDR2 SNEGSKA (reference sequence). V lost 5 bases and J lost 5; bases outside the gene matches: 6. The CDR3 region has the DNA TGCAGTGCTTTCCGGACAGGGGGGGACGAGCAGTACTTC. It translates to CSAFRTGGDEQYF.

This clonotype was seen repeatedly, ten times or more. This chain joins TRBV2 and TRBJ1-4, with D maybe TRBD1 (6 bases). Trimming removed 2 bases at V and 3 bases at J, with 10 bases between. Germline V gene data show CDR1 as SNHLY and CDR2 as FYNNEI. The CDR3 extends over 15 amino acids. CDR3: CASSEQGSANEKLFF. CDR3 DNA: TGTGCCAGCAGTGAACAGGGGTCCGCTAATGAAAAACTGTTTTTT.

This clonotype was seen many times. This chain uses TRBV3-1 with TRBJ1-1, with 9 bases matching TRBD1. Germline trimming cut 4 bases from V and 0 bases from J; bases unmatched to any gene: 6. Per the germline V gene, CDR1 is LGHDT and CDR2 is YNNKEL (reference sequence). The CDR3 length is 16 residues. CDR3 nucleotides: TGTGCCAGCAGCCCCACGGGACAGGGAATGAACACTGAAGCTTTCTTT. Translation gives CASSPTGQGMNTEAFF.

Only a few counts were recorded for this clonotype. A much larger clone lies one base from this, so it may be a read error. In DNA, the CDR3 is TGTGCCAGCAGCTGGACAGGAACAACTAGTGAAAAACTGTTTTTT. Its translation: CASSWTGTTSEKLFF. V gene TRBV7-8 combines with J gene TRBJ1-4, with 7 bases matching TRBD1. Germline V lookup: CDR1 SGHVS, CDR2 FQNEAQ. CDR3 length: 15 residues.

This clonotype appeared many times. V gene TRBV2 combines with J gene TRBJ2-5; D possibly corresponds to TRBD2 (5 bases). CDR3 length: 14 amino acids. The germline gives CDR1 SNHLY, CDR2 FYNNEI. V shed 8 bases and J shed 5 bases, with 18 bases lying between them. CDR3 nucleotides: TGTGCCAGCCGACCGGGTTCGGGGTCGGAGACCCAGTACTTC. It codes for CASRPGSGSETQYF.

The chain joins TRBV7-9 to TRBJ2-5; no definite D call. Trimming cost V 2 bases and J 9 bases, with 10 bases left between them. Germline-derived CDR1 and CDR2 are SEHNR and FQNEAQ (reference sequence). The CDR3 has 12 residues. CDR3: CASSLRTIAQYF. The CDR3 region has the DNA TGTGCCAGCAGCTTACGAACGATAGCCCAGTACTTC.

This clonotype was detected only a few times. V usage is TRBV5-1 and J usage is TRBJ2-3, with TRBD2 identical over 12 bases. Germline assignment: CDR1 SGHRS and CDR2 YFSETQ. V shed 0 bases, J shed 5 bases, and the junction held 7 bases outside the gene matches. This CDR3 comprises 17 residues. CDR3 region: CASSLAGLAGGIDTQYF. The CDR3 nucleotides read TGCGCCAGCAGCTTGGCCGGGCTAGCGGGAGGGATAGATACGCAGTATTTT.

Many counts were recorded for this clonotype. The gene calls are TRBV2 and TRBJ1-5; the D is unclear. The CDR3 has 12 residues. The germline V gene encodes CDR1 SNHLY and CDR2 FYNNEI. The V end lost 6 bases, the J end lost 6 bases, and 9 bases lay between the germline ends. The CDR3 bases are TGTGCCAGCAGCGGCACGGGTCAGCCCCAGCATTTT. Translating it yields CASSGTGQPQHF.

J is TRBJ2-3 and V is TRBV24-1, with 13 bases matching TRBD2. The CDR3 loop spans 16 amino acids. The germline CDR1 and CDR2 sequences are KGHDR and SFDVKD. V trimming: 2 bases; J trimming: 4 bases; junction bases outside the gene matches: 2. The CDR3 DNA is TGTGCCACCAGTGATTGGACTAGCGGGGGTGCAGATACGCAGTATTTT. Translating gives CATSDWTSGGADTQYF.

This clonotype was counted at least ten times. The chain joins TRBV20-1 to TRBJ2-1; no firm D call. V was trimmed by 0 bases and J by 4 bases, leaving 4 bases between them. The length of the CDR3 is 12 residues. The germline V gene encodes CDR1 DFQATT and CDR2 SNEGSKA (reference sequence). This CDR3 reads CSAREFYNEQFF. As DNA, the CDR3 is TGCAGTGCTAGAGAATTTTACAATGAGCAGTTCTTC.

This clonotype has at least ten counts. The V and J genes are TRBV28 and TRBJ1-5, with a weak D call TRBD1 (5 bases). CDR3 length: 12 residues. Germline assignment: CDR1 MDHEN and CDR2 SYDVKM. Trimming pared 5 bases from V and 9 bases from J, leaving 11 bases between. Written as DNA, the CDR3 is TGTGCCAGCAGTGGACGGACATCGCCCCAGCATTTT. Encoded protein: CASSGRTSPQHF.

This clonotype was recorded at least ten times. The J gene is TRBJ2-1, the V gene TRBV6-2 or TRBV6-3; TRBD2 matches 10 bases. The V gene end was trimmed by 6 bases and the J gene end by 2 bases; junction bases not matched to a gene: 13. The CDR3 sequence is 18 residues long. Germline V lookup: CDR1 MNHEY, CDR2 SVGEGT. The chain's CDR3 is CASSPYPQTSGAYNEQFF. The CDR3 nucleotides are TGTGCCAGCAGCCCCTATCCCCAAACTAGCGGGGCCTACAATGAGCAGTTCTTC.

This clonotype was seen at least ten times. The CDR3 region is CASSLSGKETQYF. DNA of the CDR3: TGTGCCAGCAGCCTTAGCGGAAAAGAGACCCAGTACTTC. The genes are TRBV27 and TRBJ2-5, with D perhaps matching TRBD2 (6 bases). V was trimmed by 6 bases and J by 3 bases, leaving 11 bases between them. The CDR3 is made up of 13 amino acids. Germline V gene sequence: CDR1 MNHEY, CDR2 SMNVEV (reference sequence).

This clonotype came up many times. The chain joins TRBV13 to TRBJ2-1; 8 nucleotides align to TRBD2. Unmatched junction bases numbered 2, after V lost 4 bases and J lost 0 bases. Germline loops: CDR1 PRHDT, CDR2 FYEKMQ (reference sequence). The CDR3 covers 15 residues. The CDR3 DNA is TGTGCCAGCAGCTCTAGCGGGTTCTCCTACAATGAGCAGTTCTTC. Protein sequence: CASSSSGFSYNEQFF. Drawing the rest from reference TRBV13 and TRBJ2-1, the complete variable domain is AAGVIQSPRHLIKEKRETATLKCYPIPRHDTVYWYQQGPGQDPQFLISFYEKMQSDKGSIPDRFSAQQFSDYHSELNMSSLELGDSALYFCASSSSGFSYNEQFFGPGTRLTVL.

This clonotype was detected many times. The genes are TRBV20-1 and TRBJ1-3; D perhaps matches TRBD1 (6 bases). V was shortened by 7 bases and J by 0 bases, with 13 bases between the two germline ends. Germline values: CDR1 DFQATT, CDR2 SNEGSKA (reference sequence). There are 14 residues in the CDR3. This chain's CDR3 is CSVRGARSGNTIYF. The CDR3 coding sequence is TGCAGTGTCCGGGGGGCCCGCTCTGGAAACACCATATATTTT.

Many counts were recorded for this clonotype. The V gene is TRBV14, the J gene TRBJ2-5; TRBD2 matches 8 bases. After removal of 0 bases from V and 3 bases from J, the junction contained 6 bases not matched to a gene. Germline CDR1 reads SGHDN; CDR2 reads FVKESK. The CDR3 loop spans 16 amino acids. The CDR3 protein is CASSQDRGGRKETQYF. The CDR3, as DNA: TGTGCCAGCAGCCAAGATCGCGGCGGGAGGAAAGAGACCCAGTACTTC.